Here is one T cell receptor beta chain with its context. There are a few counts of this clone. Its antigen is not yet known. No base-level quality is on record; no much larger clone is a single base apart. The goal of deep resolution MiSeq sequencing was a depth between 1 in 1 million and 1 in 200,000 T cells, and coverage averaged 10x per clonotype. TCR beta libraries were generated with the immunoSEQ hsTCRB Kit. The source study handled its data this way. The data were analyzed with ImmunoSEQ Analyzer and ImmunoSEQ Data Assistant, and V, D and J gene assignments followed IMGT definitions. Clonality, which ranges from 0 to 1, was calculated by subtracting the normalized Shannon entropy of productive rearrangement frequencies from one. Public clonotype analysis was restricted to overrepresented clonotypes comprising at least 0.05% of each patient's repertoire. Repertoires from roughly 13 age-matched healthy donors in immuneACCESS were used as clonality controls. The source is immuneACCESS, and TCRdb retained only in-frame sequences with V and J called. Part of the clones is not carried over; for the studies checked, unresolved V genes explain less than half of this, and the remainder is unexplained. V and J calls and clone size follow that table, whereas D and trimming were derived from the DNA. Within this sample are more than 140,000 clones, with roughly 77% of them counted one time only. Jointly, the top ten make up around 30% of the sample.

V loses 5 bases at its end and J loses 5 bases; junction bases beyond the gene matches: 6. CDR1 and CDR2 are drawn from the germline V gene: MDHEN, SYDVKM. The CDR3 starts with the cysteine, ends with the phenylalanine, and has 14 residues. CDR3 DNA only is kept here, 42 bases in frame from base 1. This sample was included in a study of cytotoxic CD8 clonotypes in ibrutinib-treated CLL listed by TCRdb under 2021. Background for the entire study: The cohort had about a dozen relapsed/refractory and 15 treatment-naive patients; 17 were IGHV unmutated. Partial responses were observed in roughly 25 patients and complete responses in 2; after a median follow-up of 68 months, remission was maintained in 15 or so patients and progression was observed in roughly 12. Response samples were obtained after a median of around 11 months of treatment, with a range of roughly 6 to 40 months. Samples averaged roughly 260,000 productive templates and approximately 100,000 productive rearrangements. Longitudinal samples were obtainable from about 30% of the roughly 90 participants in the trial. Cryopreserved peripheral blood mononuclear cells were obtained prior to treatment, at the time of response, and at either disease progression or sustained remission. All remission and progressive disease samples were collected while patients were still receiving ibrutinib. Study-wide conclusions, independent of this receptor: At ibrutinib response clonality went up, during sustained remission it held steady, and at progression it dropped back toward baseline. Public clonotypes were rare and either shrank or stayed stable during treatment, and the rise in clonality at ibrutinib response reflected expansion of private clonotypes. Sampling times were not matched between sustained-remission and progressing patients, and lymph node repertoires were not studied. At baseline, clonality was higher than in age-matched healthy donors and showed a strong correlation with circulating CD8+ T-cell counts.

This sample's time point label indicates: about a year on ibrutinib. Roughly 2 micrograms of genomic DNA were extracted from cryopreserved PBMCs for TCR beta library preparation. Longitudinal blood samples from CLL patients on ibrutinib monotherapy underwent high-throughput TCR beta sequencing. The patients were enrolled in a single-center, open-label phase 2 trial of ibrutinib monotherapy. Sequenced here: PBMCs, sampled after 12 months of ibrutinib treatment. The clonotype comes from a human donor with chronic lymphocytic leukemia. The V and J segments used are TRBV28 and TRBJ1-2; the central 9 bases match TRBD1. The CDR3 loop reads CASSQDRGLYGYTF. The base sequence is TGTGCCAGCAGTCAGGACAGGGGACTATATGGCTACACCTTC.